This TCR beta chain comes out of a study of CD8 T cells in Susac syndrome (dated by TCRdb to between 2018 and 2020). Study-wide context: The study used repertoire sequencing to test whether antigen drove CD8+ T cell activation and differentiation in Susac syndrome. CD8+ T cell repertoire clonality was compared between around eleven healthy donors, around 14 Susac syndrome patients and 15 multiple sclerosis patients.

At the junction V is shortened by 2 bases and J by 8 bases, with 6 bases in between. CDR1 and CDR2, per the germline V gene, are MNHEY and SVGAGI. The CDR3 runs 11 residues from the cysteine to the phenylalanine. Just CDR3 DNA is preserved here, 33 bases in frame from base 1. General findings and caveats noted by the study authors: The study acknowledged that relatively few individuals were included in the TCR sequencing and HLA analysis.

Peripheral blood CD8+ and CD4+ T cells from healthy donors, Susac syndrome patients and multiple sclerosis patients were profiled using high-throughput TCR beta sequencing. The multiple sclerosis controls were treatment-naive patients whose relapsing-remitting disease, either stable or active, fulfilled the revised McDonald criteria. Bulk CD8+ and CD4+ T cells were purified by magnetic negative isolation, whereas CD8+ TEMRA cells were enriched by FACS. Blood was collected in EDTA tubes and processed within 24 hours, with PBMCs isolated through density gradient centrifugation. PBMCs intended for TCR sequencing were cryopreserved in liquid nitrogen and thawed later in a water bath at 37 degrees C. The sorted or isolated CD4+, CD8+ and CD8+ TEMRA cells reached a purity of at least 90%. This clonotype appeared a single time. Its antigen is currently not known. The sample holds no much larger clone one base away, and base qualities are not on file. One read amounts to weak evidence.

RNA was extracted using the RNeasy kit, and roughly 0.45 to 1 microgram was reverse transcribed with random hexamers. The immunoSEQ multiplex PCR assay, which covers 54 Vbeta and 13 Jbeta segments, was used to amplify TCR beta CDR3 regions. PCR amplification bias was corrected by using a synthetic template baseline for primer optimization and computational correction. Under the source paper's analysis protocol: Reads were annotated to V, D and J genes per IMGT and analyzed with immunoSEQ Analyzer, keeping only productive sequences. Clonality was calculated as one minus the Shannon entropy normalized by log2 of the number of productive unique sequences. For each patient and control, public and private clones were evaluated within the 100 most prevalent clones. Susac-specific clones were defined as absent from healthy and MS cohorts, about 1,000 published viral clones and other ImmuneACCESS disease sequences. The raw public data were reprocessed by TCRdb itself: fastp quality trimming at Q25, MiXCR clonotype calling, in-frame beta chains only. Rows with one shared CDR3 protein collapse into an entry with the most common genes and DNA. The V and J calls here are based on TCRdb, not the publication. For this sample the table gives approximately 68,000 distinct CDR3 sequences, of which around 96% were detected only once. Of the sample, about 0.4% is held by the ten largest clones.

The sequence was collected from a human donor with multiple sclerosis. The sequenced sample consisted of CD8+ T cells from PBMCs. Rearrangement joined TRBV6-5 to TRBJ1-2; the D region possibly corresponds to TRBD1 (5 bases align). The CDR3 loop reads CASSYRGGYTF. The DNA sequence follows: TGTGCCAGCAGTTACAGGGGCGGCTACACCTTC.